These T cell receptor beta chains were read from a single sample in a study of T cell repertoires in aging, cancer and after chemotherapy. TCRdb re-derived calls from the multiplex PCR reads in MiXCR, one entry per CDR3 protein. The data contain around 2,000 distinct CDR3 sequences, 34% of them seen just once; the ten biggest clones take up 45% to 50%. Sequencing input: blood. Receptor source: a human donor with a blood cancer. Both conserved end residues are part of each CDR3. A D gene is named only where the DNA matches it firmly. The size entry is marked missing in some rows and otherwise reads once, few, many or a size class.

CSARPGGLAGGADTQYF	TGCAGTGCTAGGCCCGGTGGGCTAGCGGGGGGGGCAGATACGCAGTATTTT	NA	TRBJ2-3	TRBV20-1	TRBD2
CASAGTAYCYTF	TGTGCCAGTGCCGGGACAGCCTATTGCTACACCTTC	NA	TRBJ1-2	TRBV19	TRBD1
CAEKPGTTGELFF	TGTGCCGAAAAGCCGGGAACTACCGGGGAGCTGTTTTTT	NA	TRBJ2-2	TRBV18	NA
CAWSRDRGETQYF	TGTGCCTGGAGTCGGGACCGGGGAGAGACCCAGTACTTC	large	TRBJ2-5	TRBV30	NA
CASSEVGNPQETQYF	TGTGCCAGCAGTGAAGTAGGGAATCCGCAAGAGACCCAGTACTTC	few	TRBJ2-5	TRBV6-1	NA
CSSSPPGQAHNEQFF	TGTTCCAGCTCTCCTCCGGGACAGGCTCACAATGAGCAGTTCTTC	NA	TRBJ2-1	TRBV18	TRBD1
CASSPEGSGELFF	TGTGCCAGCTCACCAGAGGGCTCCGGGGAGCTGTTTTTT	NA	TRBJ2-2	TRBV18	NA
CASSPVSGLLYNEQFF	TGTGCCAGCTCACCCGTCTCGGGACTTCTCTACAATGAGCAGTTCTTC	few	TRBJ2-1	TRBV18	NA
CASSLVGSESSGNTIYF	TGCGCCAGCAGCTTGGTGGGCAGTGAGAGCTCTGGAAACACCATATATTTT	few	TRBJ1-3	TRBV5-1	NA
CASRTSWGETQYF	TGTGCCAGCAGGACTAGCTGGGGGGAGACCCAGTACTTC	few	TRBJ2-5	TRBV12-3/TRBV12-4	TRBD2
CSASRSSGQETQYF	TGCAGTGCTAGTAGGTCTAGCGGACAAGAGACCCAGTACTTC	NA	TRBJ2-5	TRBV20-1	TRBD2
CASSSGLVGTDTQYF	TGTGCCAGCAGCTCTGGACTAGTCGGGACAGATACGCAGTATTTT	few	TRBJ2-3	TRBV5-4	TRBD2
CASTFDSFNYGYTF	TGTGCCAGCACCTTTGACAGCTTTAACTATGGCTACACCTTC	NA	TRBJ1-2	TRBV7-2	NA
CASSLGGVKNIQYF	TGTGCCAGCAGTTTAGGGGGTGTCAAAAACATTCAGTACTTC	once	TRBJ2-4	TRBV13	NA
CASLRGGVGGGKSNEQFF	TGTGCCAGCCTTAGAGGGGGTGTCGGCGGGGGGAAGTCGAATGAGCAGTTCTTC	once	TRBJ2-1	TRBV27	TRBD2
CASSSPFVRVTEETQYF	TGTGCCAGCAGTTCACCGTTTGTCAGGGTCACCGAAGAGACCCAGTACTTC	NA	TRBJ2-5	TRBV28	NA
CASSRQAGNTIYF	TGTGCCAGCAGTCGTCAGGCTGGAAACACCATATATTTT	medium-sized	TRBJ1-3	TRBV6-5	NA
CASRTAGGVETQYF	TGTGCCAGCAGAACAGCGGGGGGGGTGGAGACCCAGTACTTC	large	TRBJ2-5	TRBV12-3/TRBV12-4	TRBD2
CAISDNSGGAYEQFF	TGTGCCATCAGTGATAATAGCGGGGGGGCATATGAGCAGTTCTTC	NA	TRBJ2-1	TRBV10-3	TRBD2
CAISPGTGYGYTF	TGTGCCATCAGTCCCGGGACAGGCTATGGCTACACCTTC	few	TRBJ1-2	TRBV10-3	TRBD1
CSATPGGLAGQDTQYF	TGCAGTGCTACGCCCGGTGGGCTAGCGGGGCAGGATACGCAGTATTTT	NA	TRBJ2-3	TRBV20-1	TRBD2
CASSFRDTGAPVANVLTF	TGTGCCAGCAGTTTTAGAGACACTGGGGCCCCTGTGGCCAACGTCCTGACTTTC	once	TRBJ2-6	TRBV12-3/TRBV12-4	NA
CASSPATVYEKLFF	TGTGCCAGCAGCCCCGCAACGGTATACGAAAAACTGTTTTTT	NA	TRBJ1-4	TRBV27	NA
CSARGQYLSNQPQHF	TGCAGTGCTAGAGGACAGTACCTTAGCAATCAGCCCCAGCATTTT	NA	TRBJ1-5	TRBV20-1	NA
CASSSSAGAVYGYTF	TGTGCCAGCAGTAGCTCGGCAGGGGCCGTCTATGGCTACACCTTC	few	TRBJ1-2	TRBV19	NA
CASSKNRDPLETQYF	TGTGCCAGCAGCAAAAATCGGGACCCCTTAGAGACCCAGTACTTC	few	TRBJ2-5	TRBV6-1	NA
CASSLRGLPNEQYF	TGTGCCAGCAGTTTACGAGGCCTCCCGAACGAGCAGTACTTC	medium-sized	TRBJ2-7	TRBV27	NA
CASSFYPGQYYGYTF	TGTGCCAGCAGTTTCTACCCGGGACAGTACTATGGCTACACCTTC	NA	TRBJ1-2	TRBV27	TRBD1
CSVGSGGGETQYF	TGCAGCGTTGGTAGCGGGGGGGGAGAGACCCAGTACTTC	NA	TRBJ2-5	TRBV29-1	TRBD2
CASSLSGGAKNTGELFF	TGTGCCAGCAGTTTAAGCGGGGGGGCCAAGAACACCGGGGAGCTGTTTTTT	NA	TRBJ2-2	TRBV12-3/TRBV12-4	TRBD2
CAWSRGLTDTQYF	TGTGCCTGGAGTAGAGGGCTCACAGATACGCAGTATTTT	medium-sized	TRBJ2-3	TRBV30	NA
CASRRVDGGNYGYTF	TGTGCCAGCAGGCGGGTCGACGGGGGAAATTATGGCTACACCTTC	NA	TRBJ1-2	TRBV5-6	NA
CASSTRRSYQEAQYF	TGTGCCAGCAGTACCCGGAGAAGCTACCAAGAGGCCCAGTACTTC	NA	TRBJ2-5	TRBV27	NA
CAWTLLGGTQYF	TGTGCCTGGACCCTCTTGGGAGGGACCCAGTACTTC	NA	TRBJ2-5	TRBV30	NA
CAWSVKGFNQPQHF	TGTGCCTGGAGTGTTAAGGGTTTCAATCAGCCCCAGCATTTT	NA	TRBJ1-5	TRBV30	NA
CASSIGGETQYF	TGTGCCAGTAGTATAGGGGGGGAGACCCAGTACTTC	NA	TRBJ2-5	TRBV19	NA
CASSNPGTPYRYTF	TGTGCCAGTAGTAACCCCGGGACACCTTATCGCTACACCTTC	few	TRBJ1-2	TRBV19	NA
CASRPGTGGWHTEAFF	TGTGCCAGCAGGCCCGGTACAGGGGGGTGGCACACTGAAGCTTTCTTT	few	TRBJ1-1	TRBV6-5	TRBD1
CASTSGQTKYYNEQFF	TGTGCCAGCACCTCGGGACAGACAAAATACTACAATGAGCAGTTCTTC	NA	TRBJ2-1	TRBV7-2	TRBD1
CATSRDNQPQHF	TGTGCCACCAGCAGAGACAATCAGCCCCAGCATTTT	NA	TRBJ1-5	TRBV15	NA
CASSYSSYRANSPLHF	TGTGCCAGCAGTTACTCGTCGTACAGAGCGAATTCACCCCTCCACTTT	medium-sized	TRBJ1-6	TRBV6-5	NA
CASSSQELGGYTF	TGTGCCAGCAGCTCCCAGGAGCTCGGAGGCTACACCTTC	few	TRBJ1-2	TRBV7-9	NA
CSARDADTDTQYF	TGCAGTGCTAGAGATGCTGACACAGATACGCAGTATTTT	NA	TRBJ2-3	TRBV20-1	NA
CASNPDRDGTEAFF	TGTGCCAGTAACCCCGACAGGGACGGCACTGAAGCTTTCTTT	NA	TRBJ1-1	TRBV19	TRBD1